The clone carrying this TCR beta chain was seen more than once but under ten times. As yet, its antigen is unknown. The sample originates from a study of post-analysis software for immune sequencing data. Whole-study results and caveats: In patients, five or six TRBV segments were more frequent than in controls, with TRBV5-6, TRBV5-1 and TRBV20-1 among them. Compared against controls, patients with multiple sclerosis displayed significantly lower normalized Chao1 diversity.

The ends were cut back, 4 bases at V and 4 bases at J, with 23 bases in the middle. Germline V lookup: CDR1 SQVTM, CDR2 ANQGSEA. The CDR3 loop spans 16 amino acids. TCR beta cDNA libraries included unique molecular identifiers. TCRdb reanalysed the PCR reads using MiXCR and keeps one entry per CDR3 protein. This table holds 700,000 to 900,000 distinct CDR3 sequences, around 45% found once. Sequences were obtained from blood. The clonotype originates from a girl under 18 with multiple sclerosis. This chain links TRBV29-1 with TRBJ2-7; D is unclear. CDR3 residues: CSVVLWTTTVGYEQYF. DNA of the CDR3: TGCAGCGTTGTACTGTGGACCACCACCGTGGGGTACGAGCAGTACTTC.